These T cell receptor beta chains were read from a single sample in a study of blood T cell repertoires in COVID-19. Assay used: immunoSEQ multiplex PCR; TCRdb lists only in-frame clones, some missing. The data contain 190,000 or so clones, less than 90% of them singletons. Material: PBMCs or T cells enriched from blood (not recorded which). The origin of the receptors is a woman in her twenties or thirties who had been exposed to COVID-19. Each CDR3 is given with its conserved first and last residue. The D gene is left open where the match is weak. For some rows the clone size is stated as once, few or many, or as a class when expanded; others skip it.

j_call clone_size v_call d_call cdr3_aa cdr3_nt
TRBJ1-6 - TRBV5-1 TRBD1 CASSFDRDSPLHF TGTGCCAGCAGCTTCGACAGGGACTCACCCCTCCACTTT
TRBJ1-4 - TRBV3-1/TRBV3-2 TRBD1 CASSQQDRGEKLFF TGTGCCAGCAGCCAACAAGACAGGGGTGAAAAACTGTTTTTT
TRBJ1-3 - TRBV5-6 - CASSFSWGPGNTIYF TGTGCCAGCAGCTTTTCGTGGGGGCCTGGAAACACCATATATTTT
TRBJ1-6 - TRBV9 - CASSVDGVNSPLHF TGTGCCAGCAGCGTGGACGGGGTCAATTCACCCCTCCACTTT
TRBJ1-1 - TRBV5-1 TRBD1 CASSLEGDRATEAFF TGCGCCAGCAGCTTGGAAGGAGACAGGGCCACTGAAGCTTTCTTT
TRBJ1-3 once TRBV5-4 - CASSLDGPQGISGNTIYF TGTGCCAGCAGCTTGGATGGGCCGCAGGGGATCTCTGGAAACACCATATATTTT
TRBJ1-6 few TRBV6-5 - CASRIRDTENSPLHF TGTGCCAGCAGGATCCGGGACACCGAAAATTCACCCCTCCACTTT
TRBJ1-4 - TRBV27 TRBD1 CASSYDREFGKLFF TGTGCCAGCAGTTATGACAGGGAGTTCGGAAAACTGTTTTTT
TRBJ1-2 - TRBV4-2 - CASSHTQGSDYGYTF TGTGCCAGCAGCCATACTCAGGGTTCTGACTATGGCTACACCTTC
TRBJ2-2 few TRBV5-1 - CASSPTFQGGTPGELFF TGCGCCAGCAGCCCAACGTTTCAGGGGGGAACGCCCGGGGAGCTGTTTTTT
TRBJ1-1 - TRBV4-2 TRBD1 CASSQGQGNTEAFF TGTGCCAGCAGCCAAGGACAGGGGAACACTGAAGCTTTCTTT
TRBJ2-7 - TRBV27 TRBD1 CASGIRGWEQYF TGTGCCAGCGGAATCAGGGGGTGGGAGCAGTACTTC
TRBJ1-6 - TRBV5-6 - CASNRREPGPLHF TGTGCCAGTAACAGGAGGGAACCGGGCCCCCTCCACTTT
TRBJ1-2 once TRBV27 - CASSFLVRGYGYTF TGTGCCAGCAGTTTCCTGGTCAGGGGCTATGGCTACACCTTC